This passage covers 4 T cell receptor beta chains from one sample sequenced in a study of blood T cell repertoires in COVID-19. Produced via immunoSEQ multiplex PCR; TCRdb's table is partial and in-frame only. The sample lists over 150,000 clones; about four fifths were seen once. Sequences were obtained from peripheral blood. The receptor set was obtained from a woman aged 80 or older with COVID-19, enrolled during active disease.

This clone came up a few times. The J gene is TRBJ1-1, the V gene TRBV5-4; D gene unclear. The CDR3 has 13 residues. Germline V gives CDR1 SGHNT, CDR2 YYREEE (reference sequence). V lost 0 bases to trimming and J lost 6 bases, with 9 bases between them. The CDR3: CASSLGQTAEAFF. CDR3 in DNA: TGTGCCAGCAGCTTGGGGCAGACTGCTGAAGCTTTCTTT.

Remarks on this clone: A much larger clone lies a single base off, so this may be a read error. The chain couples TRBV5-5 to TRBJ1-1; TRBD1 aligns across 8 bases. Germline-derived CDR1 and CDR2 are SGHKS and YYEKEE (reference sequence). The ends lost 4 bases at V and 4 bases at J; junction bases unmatched: 3. The CDR3 is 13 residues long. CDR3 bases: TGTGCCAGCAGCAAAGGACAGGGCACTGAAGCTTTCTTT. Translated, it gives CASSKGQGTEAFF.

This clone showed up just a few times. The chain carries TRBV5-4 and TRBJ2-7; TRBD2 matches at 8 bases. The CDR3 length is 13 residues. V lost 3 bases to trimming and J lost 4 bases; unmatched junction nucleotides: 3. Germline V gene data show CDR1 as SGHNT and CDR2 as YYREEE (reference sequence). CDR3 in DNA: TGTGCCAGCAGCTCGGGGGGGGTATACGAGCAGTACTTC. This sequence encodes CASSSGGVYEQYF.

V is TRBV6-1 and J is TRBJ1-5; weak D call: TRBD1 (5 bases). The CDR3 has 17 residues. The V and J ends lost 1 base and 5 bases respectively, with 18 bases between them. Germline V gene sequence: CDR1 MNHNS, CDR2 SASEGT. CDR3 sequence: CASSEDGTVIRYQPQHF. CDR3 bases: TGTGCCAGCAGTGAAGACGGGACTGTCATACGGTATCAGCCCCAGCATTTT.